These 4 T cell receptor beta chains share one sample of origin, sequenced in a study of CD8+ T cells in alopecia areata (dated by TCRdb to 2016 to 2019). The library was obtained by the immunoSEQ multiplex PCR assay. RNA was extracted from all samples and reverse transcribed into cDNA as template for TCR sequencing. Entries here come from immuneACCESS through TCRdb and include only in-frame sequences with V and J called. Some clones fail to appear in such tables; in the studies checked, an unresolved V gene covers under half of the shortfall, and the cause of the remainder is unknown. The sample table shows about 99,000 clones, and roughly half are seen once. Of the sample, about 9% is held by the ten largest clones. Sequenced: CD4+ T cells sorted from blood. The receptor set was obtained from a human donor in good health.

This chain joins TRBV7-2 and TRBJ2-1; 10 nucleotides match TRBD2. This CDR3 contains 12 residues. Trimming at V came to 8 bases and at J to 8 bases, leaving 3 bases not matched to a gene. CDR1 SGHTA and CDR2 FQGNSA come from the germline V gene. The CDR3 DNA reads as TGTGCCAGCCTACTAGCGGGGTATGAGCAGTTCTTC. Encoded protein: CASLLAGYEQFF.

This clone was seen more than once but under ten times. This chain joins TRBV7-3 and TRBJ1-6; 9 nucleotides line up with TRBD1. Germline CDR1 SGHTA, CDR2 FQGTGA. V was clipped by 1 base and J by 10 bases; unmatched bases: 11. The CDR3 spans 17 residues. The CDR3 DNA reads as TGTGCCAGCAGCTTAATTCCCCCCACAGGGGGCGCGTCACCCCTCCACTTT. Protein product: CASSLIPPTGGASPLHF.

The chain links TRBV27 to TRBJ2-7; TRBD1 matches at 9 bases. Per the germline V gene, CDR1 is MNHEY and CDR2 is SMNVEV (reference sequence). The junction had 10 bases not matched to a gene; V was cut back by 2 bases and J by 11 bases. The CDR3 contains 14 residues. The CDR3 region is CASSLGGGQGREYF. The DNA of the CDR3 is TGTGCCAGCAGTTTAGGTGGGGGACAGGGCCGGGAGTACTTC.

In DNA, the CDR3 is TGTGCCAGCAGCCTTGGGACAGGGCGAGCTTTCTTT. Residues: CASSLGTGRAFF. V usage is TRBV11-3 and J usage is TRBJ1-1; 9 bases fit TRBD1. Germline CDR1 is SGHNT and CDR2 is YENEEA. There are 12 residues in the CDR3. J lost 10 bases, V lost 5 bases, and 5 bases had no gene match.